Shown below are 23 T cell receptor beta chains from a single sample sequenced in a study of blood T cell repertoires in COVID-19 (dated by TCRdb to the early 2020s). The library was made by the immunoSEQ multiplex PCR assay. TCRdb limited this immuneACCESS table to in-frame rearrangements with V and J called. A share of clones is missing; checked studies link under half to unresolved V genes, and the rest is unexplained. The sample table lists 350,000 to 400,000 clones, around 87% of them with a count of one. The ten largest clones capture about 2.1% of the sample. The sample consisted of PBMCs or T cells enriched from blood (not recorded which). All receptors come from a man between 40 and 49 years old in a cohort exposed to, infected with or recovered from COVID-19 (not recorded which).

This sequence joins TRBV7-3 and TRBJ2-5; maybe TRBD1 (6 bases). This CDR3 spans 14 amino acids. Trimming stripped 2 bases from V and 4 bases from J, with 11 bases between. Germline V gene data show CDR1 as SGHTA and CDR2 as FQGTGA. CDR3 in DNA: TGTGCCAGCAGCTTATCAGGCAGGGGAGAGACCCAGTACTTC. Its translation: CASSLSGRGETQYF.

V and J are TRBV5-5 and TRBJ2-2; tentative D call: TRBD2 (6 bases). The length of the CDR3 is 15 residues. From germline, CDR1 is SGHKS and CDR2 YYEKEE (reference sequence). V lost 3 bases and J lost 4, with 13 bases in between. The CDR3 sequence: CASSSLAVLTGELFF. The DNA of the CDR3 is TGTGCCAGCAGCTCACTAGCAGTTCTCACCGGGGAGCTGTTTTTT.

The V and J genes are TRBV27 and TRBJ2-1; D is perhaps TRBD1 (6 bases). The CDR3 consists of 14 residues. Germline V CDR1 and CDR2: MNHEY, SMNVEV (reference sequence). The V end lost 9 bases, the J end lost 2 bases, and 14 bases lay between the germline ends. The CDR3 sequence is CASKRGRPYNEQFF. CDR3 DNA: TGTGCCAGTAAAAGGGGGAGACCCTACAATGAGCAGTTCTTC.

Written as DNA, the CDR3 is TGCGCCAGCAAAAAACTACTAGCGGGAGCGTACAATGAGCAGTTCTTC. This sequence encodes CASKKLLAGAYNEQFF. The chain has TRBV4-1 and TRBJ2-1; 11 bases line up with TRBD2. With 7 bases clipped from V and 4 bases from J, the junction kept 9 bases outside the gene matches. CDR3 length: 16 amino acids. Per germline, CDR1 MGHRA and CDR2 YSYEKL.

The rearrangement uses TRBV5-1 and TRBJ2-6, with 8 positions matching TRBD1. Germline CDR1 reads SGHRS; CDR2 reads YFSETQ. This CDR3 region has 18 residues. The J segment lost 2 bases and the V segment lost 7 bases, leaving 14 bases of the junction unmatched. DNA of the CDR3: TGCGCCAGCGGGGTTCGGGACAGGACGGGGGCTGGGGCCAACGTCCTGACTTTC. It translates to CASGVRDRTGAGANVLTF.

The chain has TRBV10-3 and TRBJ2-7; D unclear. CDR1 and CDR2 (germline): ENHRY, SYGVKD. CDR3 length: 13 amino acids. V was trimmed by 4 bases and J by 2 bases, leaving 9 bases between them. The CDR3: CAISAERAYEQYF. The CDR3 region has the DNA TGTGCCATCAGTGCCGAACGAGCCTACGAGCAGTACTTC.

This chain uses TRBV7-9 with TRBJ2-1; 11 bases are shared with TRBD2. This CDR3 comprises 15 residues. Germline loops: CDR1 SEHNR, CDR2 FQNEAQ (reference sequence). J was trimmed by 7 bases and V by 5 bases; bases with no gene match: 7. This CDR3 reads CASSHSGRVGNEQFF. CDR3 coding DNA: TGTGCCAGCAGCCATAGCGGGAGGGTAGGGAATGAGCAGTTCTTC. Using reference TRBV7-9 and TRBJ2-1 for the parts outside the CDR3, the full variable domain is DTGVSQNPRHKITKRGQNVTFRCDPISEHNRLYWYRQTLGQGPEFLTYFQNEAQLEKSRLLSDRFSAERPKGSFSTLEIQRTEQGDSAMYLCASSHSGRVGNEQFFGPGTRLTVL.

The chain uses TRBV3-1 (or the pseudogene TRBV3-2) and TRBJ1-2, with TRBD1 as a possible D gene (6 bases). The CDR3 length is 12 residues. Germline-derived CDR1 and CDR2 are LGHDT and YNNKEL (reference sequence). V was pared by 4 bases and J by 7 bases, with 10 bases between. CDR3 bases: TGTGCCAGCAGCCGTACAGGGTTTGGCTACACCTTC. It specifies CASSRTGFGYTF.

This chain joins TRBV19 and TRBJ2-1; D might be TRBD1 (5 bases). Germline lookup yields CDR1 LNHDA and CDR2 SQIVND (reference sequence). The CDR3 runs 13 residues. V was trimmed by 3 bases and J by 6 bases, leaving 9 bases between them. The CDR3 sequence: CASSILRGNEQFF. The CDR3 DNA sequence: TGTGCCAGTAGTATTTTAAGGGGCAATGAGCAGTTCTTC.

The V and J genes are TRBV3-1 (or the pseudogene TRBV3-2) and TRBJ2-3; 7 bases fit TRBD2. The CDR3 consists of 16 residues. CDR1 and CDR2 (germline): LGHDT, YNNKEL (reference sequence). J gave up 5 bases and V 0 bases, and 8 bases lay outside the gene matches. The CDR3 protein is CASSQDPLALRDTQYF. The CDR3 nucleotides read TGTGCCAGCAGCCAAGATCCACTAGCGCTTCGAGATACGCAGTATTTT.

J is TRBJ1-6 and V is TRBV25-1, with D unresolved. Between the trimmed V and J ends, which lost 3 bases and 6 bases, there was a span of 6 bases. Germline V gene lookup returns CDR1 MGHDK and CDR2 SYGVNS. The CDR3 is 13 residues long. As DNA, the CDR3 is TGTGCCAGCAGTGACAGGTTTAATTCACCCCTCCACTTT. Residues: CASSDRFNSPLHF.

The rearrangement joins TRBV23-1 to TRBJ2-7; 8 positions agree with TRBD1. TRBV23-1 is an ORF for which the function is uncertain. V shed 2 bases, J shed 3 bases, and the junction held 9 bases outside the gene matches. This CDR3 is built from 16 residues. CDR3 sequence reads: CASSQPPGQANYEQYF. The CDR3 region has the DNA TGCGCCAGCAGTCAACCCCCGGGACAGGCAAACTACGAGCAGTACTTC.

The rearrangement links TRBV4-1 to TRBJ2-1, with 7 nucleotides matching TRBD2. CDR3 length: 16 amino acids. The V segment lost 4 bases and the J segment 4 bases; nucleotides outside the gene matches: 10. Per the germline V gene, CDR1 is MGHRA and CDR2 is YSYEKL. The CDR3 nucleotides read TGCGCCAGCAGCCCTCCGCACACTAGCGTTTACAATGAGCAGTTCTTC. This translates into CASSPPHTSVYNEQFF.

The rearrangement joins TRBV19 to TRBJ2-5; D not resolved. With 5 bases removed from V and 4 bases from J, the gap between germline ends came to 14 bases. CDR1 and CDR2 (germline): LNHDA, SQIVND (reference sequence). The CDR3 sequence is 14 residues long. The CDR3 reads CASSRAASIETQYF. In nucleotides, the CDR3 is TGTGCCAGTAGTCGAGCCGCAAGTATAGAGACCCAGTACTTC.

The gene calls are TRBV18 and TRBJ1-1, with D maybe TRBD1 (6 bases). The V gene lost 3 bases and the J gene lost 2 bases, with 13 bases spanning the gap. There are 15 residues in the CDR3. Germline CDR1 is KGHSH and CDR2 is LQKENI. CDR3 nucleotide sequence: TGTGCCAGCTCACCGAGGGACACGGTAAACACTGAAGCTTTCTTT. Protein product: CASSPRDTVNTEAFF. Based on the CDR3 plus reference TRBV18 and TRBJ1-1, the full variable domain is NAGVMQNPRHLVRRRGQEARLRCSPMKGHSHVYWYRQLPEEGLKFMVYLQKENIIDESGMPKERFSAEFPKEGPSILRIQQVVRGDSAAYFCASSPRDTVNTEAFFGQGTRLTVV.

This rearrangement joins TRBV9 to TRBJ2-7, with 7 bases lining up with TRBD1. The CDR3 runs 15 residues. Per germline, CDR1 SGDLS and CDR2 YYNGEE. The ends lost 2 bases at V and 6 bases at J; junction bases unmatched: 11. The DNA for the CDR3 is TGTGCCAGCAGCGTGTCGACAGGGTCTCCTACCGAGCAGTACTTC. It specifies CASSVSTGSPTEQYF.

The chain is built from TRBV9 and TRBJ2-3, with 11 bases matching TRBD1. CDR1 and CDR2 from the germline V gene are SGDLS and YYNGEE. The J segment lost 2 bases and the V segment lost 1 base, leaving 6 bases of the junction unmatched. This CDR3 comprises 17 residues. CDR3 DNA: TGTGCCAGCAGCGTAAACCGGGACAGGGGGTTCACAGATACGCAGTATTTT. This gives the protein CASSVNRDRGFTDTQYF.

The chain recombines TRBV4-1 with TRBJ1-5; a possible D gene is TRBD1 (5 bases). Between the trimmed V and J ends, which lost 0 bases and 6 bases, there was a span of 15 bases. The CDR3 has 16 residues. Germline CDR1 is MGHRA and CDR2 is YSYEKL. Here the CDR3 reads CASSQDVDRGIQPQHF. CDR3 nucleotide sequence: TGCGCCAGCAGCCAAGATGTTGACAGAGGAATTCAGCCCCAGCATTTT.

CDR3 nucleotide sequence: TGCGCCAGCAGAGTCGGGGAGGTTGGCTACACCTTC. Translating it yields CASRVGEVGYTF. The chain is built from TRBV5-1 and TRBJ1-2; D is unresolved. This CDR3 is built from 12 residues. V lost 5 bases and J 7 bases, leaving 12 bases between the germline ends. Germline V gene data show CDR1 as SGHRS and CDR2 as YFSETQ.

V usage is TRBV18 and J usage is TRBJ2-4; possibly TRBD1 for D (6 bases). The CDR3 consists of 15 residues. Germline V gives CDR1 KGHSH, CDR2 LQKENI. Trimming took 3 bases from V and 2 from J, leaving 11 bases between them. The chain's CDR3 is CASSPIQGPKNIQYF. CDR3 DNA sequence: TGTGCCAGCTCACCTATTCAGGGGCCCAAAAACATTCAGTACTTC.

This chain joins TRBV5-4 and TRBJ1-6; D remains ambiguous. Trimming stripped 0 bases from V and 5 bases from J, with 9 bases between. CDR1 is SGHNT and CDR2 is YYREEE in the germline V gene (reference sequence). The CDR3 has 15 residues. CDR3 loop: CASSLGRVDNSPLHF. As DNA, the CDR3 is TGTGCCAGCAGCTTGGGACGGGTAGATAATTCACCCCTCCACTTT. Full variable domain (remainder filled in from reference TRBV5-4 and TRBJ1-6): ETGVTQSPTHLIKTRGQQVTLRCSSQSGHNTVSWYQQALGQGPQFIFQYYREEENGRGNFPPRFSGLQFPNYSSELNVNALELDDSALYLCASSLGRVDNSPLHFGNGTRLTVT.

CDR3 nucleotides: TGTGCCAGCAGCCAACAGGGTTGGACTAATGAAAAACTGTTTTTT. Translated: CASSQQGWTNEKLFF. This chain joins TRBV6-5 and TRBJ1-4; possible D gene TRBD1, 6 bases. The length of the CDR3 is 15 residues. Germline values: CDR1 MNHEY, CDR2 SVGAGI. V dropped 6 bases and J dropped 2 bases, with 13 bases sitting between them.

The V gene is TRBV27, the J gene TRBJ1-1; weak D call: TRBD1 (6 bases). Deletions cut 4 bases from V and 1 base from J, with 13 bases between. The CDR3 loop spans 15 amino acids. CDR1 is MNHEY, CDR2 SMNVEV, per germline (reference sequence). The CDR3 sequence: CASSSKRTANTEAFF. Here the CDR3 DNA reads TGTGCCAGCAGTTCCAAAAGGACAGCGAACACTGAAGCTTTCTTT.